These 12 T cell receptor beta chains were sequenced from one sample in a study of cytomegalovirus exposure and HLA in healthy donors. TCRdb's table, derived via immunoSEQ multiplex PCR, lists solely in-frame clones and lacks some. Of 130,000 to 150,000 clones in the sample, approximately 90% were seen once. The sequenced sample consisted of PBMCs. The receptors shown here come from a woman aged 25 to 39 in good health and CMV-seropositive.

The rearrangement links TRBV29-1 to TRBJ2-7; a weak D match, TRBD2 (6 bases). Germline lookup yields CDR1 SQVTM and CDR2 ANQGSEA. This CDR3 comprises 15 residues. The germline V and J ends were trimmed by 0 bases and 5 bases, with 17 bases remaining between them. This CDR3 is CSVEDQTRAGNEQYF. DNA of the CDR3: TGCAGCGTTGAAGATCAGACCAGGGCGGGAAACGAGCAGTACTTC.

This clone was counted a single time. The V call is TRBV5-6, the J call TRBJ1-4; D gene uncertain. Trimming took 7 bases from V and 10 from J, leaving 20 bases between them. The CDR3 covers 14 residues. Per the germline V gene, CDR1 is SGHDT and CDR2 is YYEEEE. DNA for the CDR3: TGTGCCAGCTTTCGACGGGAGCTTCGGGGAAAACTGTTTTTT. Amino acid sequence: CASFRRELRGKLFF.

This sequence joins TRBV2 and TRBJ2-1, with 13 bases that match TRBD2. Per the germline V gene, CDR1 is SNHLY and CDR2 is FYNNEI. The ends lost 6 bases at V and 8 bases at J; junction bases unmatched: 10. The CDR3 covers 16 residues. CDR3 residues: CASREPTSGRGHEQFF. CDR3 nucleotide sequence: TGTGCCAGCAGGGAGCCTACTAGCGGGAGGGGTCATGAGCAGTTCTTC.

The chain has TRBV5-1 and TRBJ1-1; 8 bases map to TRBD1. The CDR3 runs to 14 residues. Germline V gene lookup returns CDR1 SGHRS and CDR2 YFSETQ. V lost 4 bases, J lost 5 bases, and 7 bases stayed unmatched. The CDR3 spells CASSASGGITEAFF. CDR3 sequence (DNA): TGCGCCAGCAGCGCATCAGGGGGCATTACTGAAGCTTTCTTT.

The chain uses TRBV6-6 and TRBJ1-5; TRBD1 matches 10 bases. This CDR3 has 16 amino acids. Trimming took 6 bases from V and 7 from J; bases not matched to a gene: 12. Germline CDR1 is MNHNY and CDR2 is SVGAGI (reference sequence). The CDR3 loop is CASSQIYRDRGQPQHF. In DNA form, the CDR3 reads TGTGCCAGCAGCCAAATTTACCGGGACAGGGGACAGCCCCAGCATTTT.

Points on this clone: Other DNA variants within this sample encode the same CDR3. The chain recombines TRBV7-9 with TRBJ2-3; maybe TRBD2 (6 bases). V was cut by 5 bases and J by 0 bases, with 6 bases left in between. Germline V gene lookup returns CDR1 SEHNR and CDR2 FQNEAQ (reference sequence). The CDR3 extends over 13 amino acids. DNA for the CDR3: TGTGCCAGCAGCGGGGGGAGCACAGATACGCAGTATTTT. This gives the protein CASSGGSTDTQYF.

The J gene is TRBJ2-7, the V gene TRBV9; possible D gene TRBD1, 6 bases. Trimming cost V 4 bases and J 3 bases, with 11 bases left between them. Germline assignment: CDR1 SGDLS and CDR2 YYNGEE. The CDR3 extends over 13 amino acids. The CDR3 sequence: CASSSPGVYEQYF. The DNA of the CDR3 is TGTGCCAGCAGCTCCCCAGGGGTCTACGAGCAGTACTTC.

The V call is TRBV5-1, the J call TRBJ2-7; the match to TRBD1 covers 8 bases. Per germline, CDR1 SGHRS and CDR2 YFSETQ. The CDR3 runs to 13 residues. Losses at the gene ends were 4 bases for V and 5 bases for J; bases not matched to a gene: 5. CDR3 residues: CASSPTGVHEQYF. DNA of the CDR3: TGCGCCAGCAGCCCGACAGGGGTCCACGAGCAGTACTTC.

In this sample, this clone is medium-sized. The sample carries other DNA sequences with the same CDR3. The chain carries TRBV2 and TRBJ1-4; D unclear. Looked up from germline, CDR1 is SNHLY and CDR2 is FYNNEI. The CDR3 is 15 residues long. V was shortened by 4 bases and J by 0 bases, with 9 bases between the two germline ends. CDR3 protein: CASSADTSTNEKLFF. The CDR3 bases are TGTGCCAGCAGTGCTGACACTTCAACTAATGAAAAACTGTTTTTT.

V gene TRBV27 combines with J gene TRBJ1-5, with TRBD1 matching over 8 bases. The V segment lost 5 bases and the J segment 2 bases; nucleotides outside the gene matches: 5. The CDR3 runs 15 residues. Germline V lookup: CDR1 MNHEY, CDR2 SMNVEV (reference sequence). For the CDR3, the DNA is TGTGCCAGCAGTCCCGGACAGGGTGGCAATCAGCCCCAGCATTTT. Amino acids: CASSPGQGGNQPQHF.

The count of this clone is one. This sequence joins TRBV18 and TRBJ1-5; D gene ambiguous. Looked up from germline, CDR1 is KGHSH and CDR2 is LQKENI. The CDR3 is 15 amino acids. Trimming cost V 3 bases and J 4 bases, with 13 bases left between them. CDR3 coding DNA: TGTGCCAGCTCACCCCGCCGAGAGGGTAATCAGCCCCAGCATTTT. Amino acid sequence: CASSPRREGNQPQHF. The full variable domain, completed using reference TRBV18 and TRBJ1-5, is NAGVMQNPRHLVRRRGQEARLRCSPMKGHSHVYWYRQLPEEGLKFMVYLQKENIIDESGMPKERFSAEFPKEGPSILRIQQVVRGDSAAYFCASSPRREGNQPQHFGDGTRLSIL.

The rearrangement joins TRBV27 to TRBJ2-2, with 8 bases that match TRBD2. This CDR3 has 15 amino acids. With 6 bases clipped from V and 6 bases from J, the junction kept 9 bases outside the gene matches. The V gene's germline CDR1 is MNHEY and CDR2 SMNVEV (reference sequence). CDR3 sequence (DNA): TGTGCCAGCAGGCTAGCGGGTGGAGGGCCCGGGGAGCTGTTTTTT. Amino acid sequence: CASRLAGGGPGELFF.